This TCR beta chain comes out of a study of cytomegalovirus exposure and HLA in healthy donors. Study as a whole: Across 350 to 500 genotyped donors, about 86% landed in the Caucasian-associated ancestry cluster.

The PCR employed 60 Vbeta primers together with 13 Jbeta primers. The assay was immunoSEQ multiplex PCR, and TCRdb's table has in-frame clones only and misses some. The sample has approximately 190,000 clones; roughly 80% are singletons. The study, taken as a whole, reports: Many donors carried some public TCRs, although rarity characterized most TCR sequences. Cytomegalovirus-associated TCR beta chains were listed, numbering some 170.

Of note for this clone: No antigen is known for it.

The receptor comes from a boy between 10 and 17 years old in good health and CMV-seronegative. The sample comprised PBMCs.

For the CDR3, the DNA is TGCGCCAGCGGGACAGGGATACAGCCCCAGCATTTT. It is translated as CASGTGIQPQHF. The genes are TRBV10-2 and TRBJ1-5, with 9 nucleotides matching TRBD1. Germline CDR1 and CDR2: WSHSY and SAAADI. This CDR3 is built from 12 residues. The V and J ends lost 8 bases and 7 bases, in that order; junction bases with no gene match: 3.